The clone carrying this TCR beta chain appeared a few times. These data belong to a study of blood T cell repertoires in COVID-19. Study-level information: Material from acute and convalescent COVID-19 was sourced from the United States, Italy and Spain.

Clinical histories supplied by participants themselves formed the basis of cohort assignment. Two negative PCRs, clearance, or symptom resolution were required of recovered Cohort 3 donors. Sequencing used immunoSEQ multiplex PCR; TCRdb keeps in-frame clones, though not all of them. The sample has about 320,000 clones; roughly 90% are singletons. Germline V gene lookup returns CDR1 MDHEN and CDR2 SYDVKM. The CDR3 is made up of 16 amino acids. J was trimmed by 1 base and V by 5 bases; bases with no gene match: 10. The chain carries TRBV28 and TRBJ1-2; 7 bases line up with TRBD1. This clonotype originated in a man in his sixties who had recovered from COVID-19. Material for sequencing was PBMCs or T cells enriched from blood (not recorded which). In nucleotides, the CDR3 is TGTGCCAGCAGTCTTGCAAAGGGGACAGTTAACTATGGCTACACCTTC. Translated, it gives CASSLAKGTVNYGYTF.